This TCR beta chain was identified during a study of blood T cell repertoires in COVID-19. Overall study context: Samples taken during acute and convalescent COVID-19 were collected in the United States, Italy and Spain.

J lost 2 bases, V lost 4 bases, and 7 bases had no gene match. CDR3 length: 16 residues. Germline loops: CDR1 SGHRS, CDR2 YFSETQ. TCRdb's table, derived via immunoSEQ multiplex PCR, lists solely in-frame clones and lacks some. The sample shows 250,000 to 350,000 clones, roughly 85% of them seen only once. Those who participated ranged in age from about 18 to 89 years and resided in about two dozen US areas. This clone was seen a handful of times. The source material was PBMCs or T cells enriched from blood (not recorded which). V usage is TRBV5-1 and J usage is TRBJ1-2, with 11 bases lining up with TRBD1. The receptor comes from a woman aged 30 to 39 who had recovered from COVID-19. This chain's CDR3 is CASSPGTGGSNYGYTF. The DNA for the CDR3 is TGCGCCAGCAGCCCCGGGACAGGGGGTTCCAACTATGGCTACACCTTC.